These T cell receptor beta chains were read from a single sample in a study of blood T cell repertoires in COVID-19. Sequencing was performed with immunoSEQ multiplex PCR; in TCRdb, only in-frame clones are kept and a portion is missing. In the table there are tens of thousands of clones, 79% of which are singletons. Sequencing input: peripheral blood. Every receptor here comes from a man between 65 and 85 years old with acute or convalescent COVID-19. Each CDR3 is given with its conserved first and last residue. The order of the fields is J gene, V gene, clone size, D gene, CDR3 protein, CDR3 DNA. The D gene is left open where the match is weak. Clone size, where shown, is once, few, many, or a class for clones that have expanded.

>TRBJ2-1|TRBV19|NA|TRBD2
CASSPWTSGNLFYNEQFF
TGTGCCAGTAGTCCCTGGACTAGCGGGAACCTATTCTACAATGAGCAGTTCTTC
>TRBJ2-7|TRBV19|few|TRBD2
CASSAGAGEQYF
TGTGCCAGTAGTGCGGGAGCCGGCGAGCAGTACTTC
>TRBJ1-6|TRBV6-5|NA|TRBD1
CASHIGAGGSSPLHF
TGTGCCAGCCACATAGGGGCAGGGGGCAGCTCACCCCTCCACTTT
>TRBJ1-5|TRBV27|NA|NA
CASSEKGLPFLGSNQPQHF
TGTGCCAGCAGTGAAAAGGGACTCCCGTTCCTGGGGAGCAATCAGCCCCAGCATTTT
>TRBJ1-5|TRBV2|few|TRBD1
CASRETGGNQPQHF
TGTGCCAGCAGGGAGACAGGGGGCAATCAGCCCCAGCATTTT
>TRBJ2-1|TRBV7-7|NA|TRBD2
CASSLNGRANEQFF
TGTGCTAGCAGCTTAAACGGGAGGGCCAATGAGCAGTTCTTC
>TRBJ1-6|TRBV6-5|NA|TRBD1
CASSYRQGESPLHF
TGTGCCAGCAGTTACCGGCAGGGGGAATCACCCCTCCACTTT
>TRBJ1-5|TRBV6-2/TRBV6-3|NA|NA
CASSWRGWDSNQPQHF
TGTGCCAGCAGTTGGAGAGGGTGGGATAGCAATCAGCCCCAGCATTTT
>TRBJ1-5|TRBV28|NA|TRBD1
CASYPGGTGGGNQPQHF
TGTGCCAGCTACCCCGGAGGGACAGGAGGGGGCAATCAGCCCCAGCATTTT
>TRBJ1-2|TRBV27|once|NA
CASKPTEAGGYTF
TGTGCCAGCAAACCTACAGAAGCGGGTGGCTACACCTTC
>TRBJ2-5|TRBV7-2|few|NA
CASSLAGRGDAQETQYF
TGTGCCAGCAGCTTAGCGGGGAGAGGAGACGCGCAAGAGACCCAGTACTTC
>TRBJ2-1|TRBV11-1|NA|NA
CASSLGLRGQNEQFF
TGTGCCAGCAGCTTAGGATTGCGGGGACAGAATGAGCAGTTCTTC
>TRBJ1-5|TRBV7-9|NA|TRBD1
CASSATGTSNQPQHF
TGTGCCAGCAGCGCGACAGGGACGAGCAATCAGCCCCAGCATTTT
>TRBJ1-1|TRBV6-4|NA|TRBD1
CASRRTGNTEAFF
TGTGCCAGCAGGCGGACAGGGAACACTGAAGCTTTCTTT
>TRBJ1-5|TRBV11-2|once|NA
CASSLQGNNQPQHF
TGTGCCAGCAGTCTACAGGGAAACAATCAGCCCCAGCATTTT
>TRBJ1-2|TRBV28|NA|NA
CASSPDTYGYTF
TGTGCCAGCAGTCCTGACACCTATGGCTACACCTTC
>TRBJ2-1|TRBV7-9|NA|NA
CASSLVGVPEQFF
TGTGCCAGCAGCTTAGTCGGGGTCCCAGAGCAGTTCTTC
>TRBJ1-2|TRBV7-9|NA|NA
CASSFPSGGDYGYTF
TGTGCCAGCAGCTTCCCCTCGGGAGGGGACTATGGCTACACCTTC
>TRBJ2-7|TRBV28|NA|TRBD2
CASSPAGLREQYF
TGTGCCAGCTCTCCTGCGGGACTACGGGAGCAGTACTTC
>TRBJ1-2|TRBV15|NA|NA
CATSRTGGEYTF
TGTGCCACCAGCAGAACTGGGGGGGAGTACACCTTC
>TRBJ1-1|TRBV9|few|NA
CASSVDGATEAFF
TGTGCCAGCAGCGTAGATGGGGCCACTGAAGCTTTCTTT
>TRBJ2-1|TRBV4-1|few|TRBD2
CASSQWTSGSNEQFF
TGCGCCAGCAGCCAGTGGACTAGCGGTTCCAATGAGCAGTTCTTC
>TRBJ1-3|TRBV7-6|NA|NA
CASSHTDSGNTIYF
TGTGCCAGCAGCCATACAGACTCTGGAAACACCATATATTTT
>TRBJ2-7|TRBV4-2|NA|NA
CASSQGQNYEQYF
TGTGCCAGCAGCCAAGGTCAGAACTACGAGCAGTACTTC
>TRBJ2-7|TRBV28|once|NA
CASTLVGGGSSEQYF
TGTGCCAGCACCCTAGTGGGTGGTGGGTCCTCCGAGCAGTACTTC
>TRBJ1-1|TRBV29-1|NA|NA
CSASGGTEAFF
TGCAGCGCCAGCGGGGGTACTGAAGCTTTCTTT
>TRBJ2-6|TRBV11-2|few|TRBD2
CASTPLAGAGGANVLTF
TGTGCCAGCACCCCTCTAGCGGGAGCGGGTGGGGCCAACGTCCTGACTTTC
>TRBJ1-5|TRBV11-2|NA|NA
CASSLEDRQPQHF
TGTGCCAGCAGCTTAGAGGACAGACAGCCCCAGCATTTT
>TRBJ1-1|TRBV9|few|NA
CASSVGGLGEAFF
TGTGCCAGCAGCGTAGGGGGGCTAGGTGAAGCTTTCTTT
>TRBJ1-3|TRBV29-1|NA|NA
CSVAGGNTIYF
TGCAGCGTTGCGGGGGGAAACACCATATATTTT
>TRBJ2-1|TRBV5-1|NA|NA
CASRTETELYNEQFF
TGCGCCAGCAGAACTGAGACAGAACTTTACAATGAGCAGTTCTTC
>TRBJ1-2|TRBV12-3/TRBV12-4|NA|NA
CASSLQGGYTF
TGTGCCAGCAGTTTGCAGGGTGGCTACACCTTC
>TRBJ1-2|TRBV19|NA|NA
CASSTALGILSYGYTF
TGTGCCAGTAGTACCGCCCTAGGAATCCTGTCCTATGGCTACACCTTC
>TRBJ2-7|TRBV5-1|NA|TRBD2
CASSLGGRENEQYF
TGCGCCAGCAGCTTGGGCGGGAGAGAAAACGAGCAGTACTTC
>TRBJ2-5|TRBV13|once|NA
CASSFKTQYF
TGTGCCAGCAGCTTTAAGACCCAGTACTTC
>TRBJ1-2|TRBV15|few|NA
CATSRDSGENYGYTF
TGTGCCACCAGCAGAGATAGCGGGGAAAACTATGGCTACACCTTC
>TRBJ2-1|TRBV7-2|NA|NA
CASSRWAFEQFF
TGTGCCAGCAGCCGATGGGCTTTCGAGCAGTTCTTC
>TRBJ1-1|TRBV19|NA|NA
CASSPYGRVGTEAFF
TGTGCCAGTAGCCCGTACGGGAGGGTAGGCACTGAAGCTTTCTTT
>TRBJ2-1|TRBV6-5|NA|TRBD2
CASRPGGDIYNEQFF
TGTGCCAGCAGGCCGGGGGGGGACATATACAATGAGCAGTTCTTC
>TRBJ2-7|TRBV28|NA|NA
CASSFDRGSEQYF
TGTGCCAGCAGTTTCGATAGGGGTAGTGAGCAGTACTTC
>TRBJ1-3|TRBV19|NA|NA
CASSVDSAGNTIYF
TGTGCCAGTAGTGTGGACAGCGCTGGAAACACCATATATTTT
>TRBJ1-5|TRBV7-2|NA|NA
CASRLGGAGQPQHF
TGTGCCAGCAGATTGGGGGGGGCGGGTCAGCCCCAGCATTTT
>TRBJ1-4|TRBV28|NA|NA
CASSLEPEREKLFF
TGTGCCAGCAGTTTGGAGCCGGAGCGTGAAAAACTGTTTTTT
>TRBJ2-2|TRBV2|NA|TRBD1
CASSSTGLDTGELFF
TGTGCCAGCAGTTCGACAGGGTTAGACACCGGGGAGCTGTTTTTT
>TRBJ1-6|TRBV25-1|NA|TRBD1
CASSDRVHVSLHF
TGTGCCAGTAGTGACAGGGTCCATGTCTCCCTCCACTTT
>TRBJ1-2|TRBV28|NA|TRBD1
CASRQTGGNYGYTF
TGTGCCAGCAGGCAGACAGGGGGCAACTATGGCTACACCTTC
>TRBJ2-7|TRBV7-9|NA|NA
CASSLEGARYEQYF
TGTGCCAGCAGCTTAGAAGGGGCCCGCTACGAGCAGTACTTC
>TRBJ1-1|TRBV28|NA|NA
CASRPYKYTEAFF
TGTGCCAGCAGACCTTACAAGTACACTGAAGCTTTCTTT
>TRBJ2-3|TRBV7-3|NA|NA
CASSPRLGASTDTQYF
TGTGCCAGCAGCCCTAGGTTGGGTGCTAGCACAGATACGCAGTATTTT
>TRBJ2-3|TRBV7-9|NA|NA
CASSPAQVTDTQYF
TGTGCCAGCAGCCCGGCGCAGGTCACAGATACGCAGTATTTT
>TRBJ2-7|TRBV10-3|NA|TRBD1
CAIKGTVLYEQYF
TGTGCCATCAAAGGGACAGTGCTCTACGAGCAGTACTTC
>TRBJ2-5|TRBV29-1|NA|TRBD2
CSVPGLATLETQYF
TGCAGCGTCCCGGGACTAGCAACCTTGGAGACCCAGTACTTC
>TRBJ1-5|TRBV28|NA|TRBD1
CASSLLGTGIVQPQHF
TGTGCCAGCAGTTTATTGGGGACAGGGATTGTTCAGCCCCAGCATTTT
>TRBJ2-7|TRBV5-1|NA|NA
CASSLAVDEQYF
TGCGCCAGCAGCTTGGCCGTAGACGAGCAGTACTTC
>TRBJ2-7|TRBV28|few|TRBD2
CASSLKGLAGVWSYEQYF
TGTGCCAGCAGTTTAAAGGGACTAGCGGGAGTCTGGTCCTACGAGCAGTACTTC